This entry features one T cell receptor (beta chain) sequence. Per the germline V gene, CDR1 is MNHEY and CDR2 is SVGAGI. The V and J ends lost 0 bases and 10 bases respectively, with 18 bases between them. This CDR3 is built from 15 residues. This entry belongs to a study of blood T cell repertoires in COVID-19. About the research overall: The samples span acute and convalescent COVID-19 from the United States, Italy and Spain. T cells, B-cell-depleted T cells, or PBMCs supplied cDNA or gDNA.

Original processing notes: Amplification with reference gene primers provided the estimates of nucleated cell counts. This table comes from immunoSEQ multiplex PCR, and its TCRdb copy is limited to in-frame clones, with some not included. The V and J calls and the clone size are those of that table, but D and trimming were determined from the DNA. Of 110,000 to 150,000 clones listed, around 83% were seen once; the top ten hold roughly 1.6%. The receptor comes from a human donor in a cohort sampled during active COVID-19. The sequencing input was peripheral blood. The rearrangement links TRBV6-5 to TRBJ1-1, with no clear D. CDR3 residues: CASSYSNGVGRLAFF. CDR3 nucleotides: TGTGCCAGCAGTTACTCGAACGGGGTTGGGCGGTTAGCTTTCTTT.